Included here is one T cell receptor (beta chain) sequence, with context. The record originates from a study of blood T cell repertoires in COVID-19. Some clones are missing from TCRdb's copy, which holds only in-frame ones; the method was immunoSEQ multiplex PCR. The data contain 90,000 or so clones, almost 90% of them singletons. CDR1 and CDR2 (germline): SGDLS, YYNGEE. V shed 3 bases, J shed 2 bases, and the junction held 7 bases outside the gene matches. The CDR3 is made up of 15 amino acids. Sequencing used peripheral blood. The genes are TRBV9 and TRBJ2-7, with 8 bases lining up with TRBD1. This clonotype originated in a woman aged 80 or over with active or convalescent COVID-19. In nucleotides, the CDR3 is TGTGCCAGCAGCGCCGCCGGGACAGGCCCCTACGAGCAGTACTTC. Its translation: CASSAAGTGPYEQYF. Filled out from reference TRBV9 and TRBJ2-7, the complete variable domain reads DSGVTQTPKHLITATGQRVTLRCSPRSGDLSVYWYQQSLDQGLQFLIQYYNGEERAKGNILERFSAQQFPDLHSELNLSSLELGDSALYFCASSAAGTGPYEQYFGPGTRLTVT.